What follows are 14 T cell receptor beta chains derived from one specimen sequenced in a study of T cells expressing NK-cell markers. TCRdb re-called the 5' RACE reads; one entry per CDR3 protein, DNA not given. The listing contains around 7,400 distinct CDR3 sequences. Specimen: blood T cells: a sorted CD56 or NKG2C T cell subset, CD4+ or CD8+ T cells, or bulk PBMC T cells (not recorded which). The receptors were gathered from a man aged 18-75 years in good health.

CDR3 sequence reads: CSARESGREAGELFF. The chain uses TRBV20-1 and TRBJ2-2; TCRdb reports TRBD2, a call that lacks DNA to check it against. There are 15 residues in the CDR3. Germline CDR1 is DFQATT and CDR2 is SNEGSKA (reference sequence).

V gene TRBV29-1 combines with J gene TRBJ2-7; the TRBD1 assignment by TCRdb is unverifiable without DNA. This CDR3 is built from 15 residues. Germline CDR1 SQVTM, CDR2 ANQGSEA. CDR3: CSVAKTGLSSYEQYF.

The chain has TRBV18 and TRBJ2-2. The CDR3 runs 12 residues. Germline V lookup: CDR1 KGHSH, CDR2 LQKENI. The CDR3 reads CASSTNTGELFF.

The J gene is TRBJ1-4, the V gene TRBV15; TCRdb's D call of TRBD1 is untestable without DNA. The germline V gene has CDR1 LNHNV and CDR2 YYDKDF (reference sequence). This CDR3 comprises 15 residues. This CDR3 is CATSRGGTGNEKLFF.

The chain uses TRBV20-1 and TRBJ2-5. The germline V gene has CDR1 DFQATT and CDR2 SNEGSKA (reference sequence). The CDR3 extends over 15 amino acids. CDR3 loop: CSARDPGNRQETQYF.

The chain uses TRBV12-3 or TRBV12-4 and TRBJ2-1; the D call from TCRdb, TRBD2, cannot be confirmed without DNA. The CDR3 totals 17 residues. The CDR3 sequence: CASRRTSGGRDYNEQFF.

According to its frequency, this clonotype is hyperexpanded. The chain's CDR3 is CSASIGRWADQPQHF. V usage is TRBV20-1 and J usage is TRBJ1-5. This CDR3 has 15 amino acids. Germline CDR1 DFQATT, CDR2 SNEGSKA (reference sequence).

The chain recombines TRBV24-1 with TRBJ1-1. Germline-derived CDR1 and CDR2 are KGHDR and SFDVKD. The CDR3 has 14 residues. The CDR3 is CATSDRGLNTEAFF.

The chain carries TRBV24-1 and TRBJ2-2; with no DNA, the TCRdb D assignment of TRBD1 cannot be verified. CDR1 is KGHDR and CDR2 is SFDVKD in the germline V gene. The CDR3 length is 16 residues. The CDR3 loop is CATSDSYRGDTGELFF.

The chain is built from TRBV5-1 and TRBJ2-3. There are 14 residues in the CDR3. Germline values: CDR1 SGHRS, CDR2 YFSETQ. CDR3 region: CASSLEGRTDTQYF.

This rearrangement joins TRBV6-4 to TRBJ2-1; checking the TCRdb D call of TRBD2 is not possible without DNA. The germline CDR1 and CDR2 sequences are MRHNA and SNTAGT. The CDR3 has 16 residues. This CDR3 is CASSESGTSGSDEQFF.

This chain connects TRBV5-5 to TRBJ1-1. The CDR3 runs to 13 residues. Germline CDR1 reads SGHKS; CDR2 reads YYEKEE (reference sequence). This CDR3 reads CASKKTGSTEAFF.

V is TRBV6-2 or TRBV6-3 and J is TRBJ2-7; as DNA is missing, the TRBD1 call by TCRdb cannot be tested. The CDR3 loop spans 16 amino acids. Germline assignment: CDR1 MNHEY and CDR2 SVGEGT. The CDR3 is CASSYSIAGGQDEQYF.

The chain is built from TRBV5-1 and TRBJ2-2. CDR1 and CDR2 from the germline V gene are SGHRS and YFSETQ. The length of the CDR3 is 16 residues. CDR3 loop: CASSLDGRHNTGELFF.